One sample yielded the 26 T cell receptor beta chains listed below, sequenced in a study of blood T cells in healthy people across ages. Alongside a J-beta primer mix, a sample-barcoded 5' primer served in a second PCR lasting about 7 to 11 cycles. TCRdb analysed the 5' RACE reads with MiXCR anew, one entry per CDR3 protein. The sample has about 930,000 distinct CDR3 sequences; almost 30% are singletons. In addition, the sample was reused for a study of T cells of mothers and their children.

Sequencing was carried out using blood. The source is a woman in her thirties or forties in good health.

This clonotype was detected ten times or more. The rearrangement joins TRBV7-9 to TRBJ1-2; TRBD1 aligns across 8 bases. From germline, CDR1 is SEHNR and CDR2 FQNEAQ (reference sequence). V lost 5 bases to trimming and J lost 4 bases; unmatched junction nucleotides: 9. CDR3 length: 15 amino acids. CDR3 coding DNA: TGTGCCAGCAGCCATTACGACAGGGGACCCTATGGCTACACCTTC. This translates into CASSHYDRGPYGYTF.

This clonotype was seen a handful of times. This chain uses TRBV7-3 with TRBJ2-1; 11 positions match TRBD2. CDR1 is SGHTA and CDR2 is FQGTGA in the germline V gene. After removal of 3 bases from V and 0 bases from J, the junction contained 7 bases not matched to a gene. The CDR3 has 18 amino acids. The CDR3 here is CASSFKLAGAFSYNEQFF. CDR3 nucleotides: TGTGCCAGCAGCTTTAAACTAGCGGGGGCCTTCTCCTACAATGAGCAGTTCTTC.

The chain employs TRBV5-5 and TRBJ1-1; D is undetermined. V gave up 4 bases and J gave up 4 bases, with 17 bases separating them. In germline, CDR1 is SGHKS, CDR2 YYEKEE (reference sequence). The CDR3 covers 15 residues. Here the CDR3 reads CASSLGHRLGTEAFF. In nucleotides, the CDR3 is TGTGCCAGCAGCCTGGGCCACCGATTGGGCACTGAAGCTTTCTTT. Full variable domain (remainder filled in from reference TRBV5-5 and TRBJ1-1): DAGVTQSPTHLIKTRGQQVTLRCSPISGHKSVSWYQQVLGQGPQFIFQYYEKEERGRGNFPDRFSARQFPNYSSELNVNALLLGDSALYLCASSLGHRLGTEAFFGQGTRLTVV.

This clonotype was seen ten or more times. The chain is built from TRBV12-3 or TRBV12-4 and TRBJ2-5, with a possible D match to TRBD2 (5 bases). The CDR3 loop spans 12 amino acids. Trimming removed 7 bases at V and 5 bases at J, with 11 bases between. As DNA, the CDR3 is TGTGCCAGCACCCCAACGGGGGAGACCCAGTACTTC. It is translated as CASTPTGETQYF.

This clonotype was picked up one time. CDR3 nucleotides: TGTGCCAGCACCCGGGACAATGCTAACTATGGCTACACCTTC. Translating gives CASTRDNANYGYTF. This chain links TRBV28 with TRBJ1-2; tentatively, D is TRBD1 (6 bases). Germline-derived CDR1 and CDR2 are MDHEN and SYDVKM. CDR3 length equals 14 residues. Trimming took 7 bases from V and 0 from J, leaving 12 bases between them.

The table lists this clonotype with a count of one. Lacking the conserved final phenylalanine or tryptophan, this CDR3 likely reflects a read error. The V call is TRBV6-6, the J call TRBJ2-1; possible D gene TRBD1, 7 bases. CDR3 length: 15 amino acids. Germline V lookup: CDR1 MNHNY, CDR2 SVGAGI (reference sequence). CDR3 residues: CASSLQGGPYNGQFV. CDR3 sequence (DNA): TGTGCCAGCAGTTTGCAGGGGGGCCCTTACAATGGGCAGTTCGTC.

This chain uses TRBV4-1 with TRBJ2-7; D gene unclear. The V end was cut by 5 bases, the J end by 0 bases, with 14 bases between. The germline V gene encodes CDR1 MGHRA and CDR2 YSYEKL. The CDR3 loop spans 15 amino acids. CDR3 loop: CASSDPQKSSYEQYF. CDR3 nucleotides: TGCGCCAGCAGCGACCCCCAGAAGAGCTCCTACGAGCAGTACTTC.

This clonotype came up a few times. The rearrangement uses TRBV30 and TRBJ1-1; TRBD1 might be the D (5 bases). Germline V gives CDR1 GTSNPN, CDR2 SVGIG (reference sequence). The CDR3 is made up of 11 amino acids. V shed 5 bases and J shed 7 bases, with 11 bases lying between them. As DNA, the CDR3 is TGTGCCTGGGCAGGGTATAATGAAGCTTTCTTT. This encodes CAWAGYNEAFF.

The genes are TRBV20-1 and TRBJ2-7; weak D call: TRBD2 (6 bases). V shed 0 bases and J shed 3 bases, with 27 bases lying between them. Germline V CDR1 and CDR2: DFQATT, SNEGSKA (reference sequence). This CDR3 has 19 residues. The CDR3 sequence: CSARDLGETSPGLYYEQYV. The DNA of the CDR3 is TGCAGTGCTAGAGATCTCGGAGAAACGTCACCGGGACTCTACTACGAGCAGTACGTC.

This chain joins TRBV12-3 or TRBV12-4 and TRBJ1-4; 9 bases fit TRBD1. The CDR3 is 15 residues long. V gave up 6 bases and J gave up 5 bases; unmatched junction bases: 7. CDR3: CASRIRDRVNEKLFF. The CDR3 region has the DNA TGTGCCAGCAGGATCCGGGACAGGGTCAATGAAAAACTGTTTTTT.

This clonotype was recorded only once. Since a much larger clone is just one base distant, this may be a read error. This chain joins TRBV6-1 and TRBJ2-5; D is uncertain. The CDR3 sequence is 13 residues long. Deletions cut 5 bases from V and 11 bases from J, with 18 bases between. The germline CDR1 and CDR2 sequences are MNHNS and SASEGT. The CDR3 sequence: CASSTHQSYGQYF. The CDR3 bases are TGTGCCAGCAGTACCCATCAGTCCTACGGGCAGTACTTC.

This clonotype was found a few times. The genes are TRBV3-1 and TRBJ1-2; D gene uncertain. Germline CDR1 and CDR2: LGHDT and YNNKEL (reference sequence). V lost 2 bases to trimming and J lost 7 bases, with 11 bases between them. The CDR3 spans 13 residues. The CDR3 is CASSQPLKAGYTF. DNA for the CDR3: TGTGCCAGCAGCCAACCGTTAAAGGCTGGCTACACCTTC. Full variable domain (missing parts from reference TRBV3-1 and TRBJ1-2): DTAVSQTPKYLVTQMGNDKSIKCEQNLGHDTMYWYKQDSKKFLKIMFSYNNKELIINETVPNRFSPKSPDKAHLNLHINSLELGDSAVYFCASSQPLKAGYTFGSGTRLTVV.

The genes are TRBV20-1 and TRBJ2-2; D perhaps matches TRBD1 (6 bases). V dropped 3 bases and J dropped 2 bases, with 10 bases sitting between them. CDR1 is DFQATT and CDR2 is SNEGSKA in the germline V gene (reference sequence). This CDR3 has 14 residues. CDR3 nucleotides: TGCAGTGCTAGTGGACAGTTCAACACCGGGGAGCTGTTTTTT. It yields the protein CSASGQFNTGELFF.

As for this clonotype: One end of the junction varies from germline; a read error may be responsible. This chain links TRBV4-3 with TRBJ1-4; TRBD1 might be the D (5 bases). This CDR3 has 15 residues. Germline CDR1 reads LGHNA; CDR2 reads YSLEER. In DNA form, the CDR3 reads TGCGCCAGCAGCAAGGCAGGGAGTTCTAATAAAAAACTGTTTTTT. This gives the protein CASSKAGSSNKKLFF.

In this sample, this clonotype turned up many times. The chain couples TRBV6-6 to TRBJ1-2; D unclear. The CDR3 is made up of 12 amino acids. V lost 6 bases to trimming and J lost 2 bases, with 7 bases between them. Germline values: CDR1 MNHNY, CDR2 SVGAGI (reference sequence). The CDR3 is CASSDGNYGYTF. In nucleotides, the CDR3 is TGTGCCAGCAGCGACGGAAACTATGGCTACACCTTC.

The chain has TRBV28 and TRBJ1-1; D unresolved. Between the trimmed V and J ends, which lost 11 bases and 0 bases, there was a span of 19 bases. The CDR3 contains 15 residues. Germline V gene sequence: CDR1 MDHEN, CDR2 SYDVKM. The CDR3 loop reads CAGTLLGRVNTEAFF. CDR3 bases: TGTGCCGGCACCTTACTTGGACGGGTGAACACTGAAGCTTTCTTT.

This clonotype has ten or more counts. Its ends do not fully match the called genes, so a read error is possible. This rearrangement joins TRBV25-1 to TRBJ2-7; D unresolved. The CDR3 loop spans 14 amino acids. CDR1 MGHDK and CDR2 SYGVNS come from the germline V gene. Here the CDR3 reads CASNEARPCYEQYF. Here the CDR3 DNA reads TGTGCCAGCAATGAAGCAAGACCCTGTTACGAGCAGTACTTC.

This clonotype has at least ten counts. The rearrangement joins TRBV28 to TRBJ2-7; 9 bases map to TRBD2. Germline V lookup: CDR1 MDHEN, CDR2 SYDVKM. J gave up 2 bases and V 4 bases, and 3 bases lay outside the gene matches. The CDR3 consists of 14 residues. The CDR3 sequence is CASSSLAGTYEQYF. The CDR3 bases are TGTGCCAGCAGTTCACTAGCGGGTACCTACGAGCAGTACTTC. Full variable domain (outside the CDR3, taken from reference TRBV28 and TRBJ2-7): DVKVTQSSRYLVKRTGEKVFLECVQDMDHENMFWYRQDPGLGLRLIYFSYDVKMKEKGDIPEGYSVSREKKERFSLILESASTNQTSMYLCASSSLAGTYEQYFGPGTRLTVT.

The genes are TRBV28 and TRBJ2-7; 10 positions agree with TRBD1. V was pared by 5 bases and J by 6 bases, with 10 bases of the junction left unmatched. Germline CDR1 is MDHEN and CDR2 is SYDVKM. The CDR3 contains 15 residues. Here the CDR3 reads CASSPPGTGVSEQYF. The CDR3 bases are TGTGCCAGCAGTCCCCCCGGGACAGGGGTCTCCGAGCAGTACTTC. Combining the CDR3 with reference TRBV28 and TRBJ2-7 gives the whole variable domain DVKVTQSSRYLVKRTGEKVFLECVQDMDHENMFWYRQDPGLGLRLIYFSYDVKMKEKGDIPEGYSVSREKKERFSLILESASTNQTSMYLCASSPPGTGVSEQYFGPGTRLTVT.

The count of this clonotype is one. The chain couples TRBV19 to TRBJ2-7; 10 bases align to TRBD1. From germline, CDR1 is LNHDA and CDR2 SQIVND (reference sequence). The CDR3 is 15 residues long. V lost 3 bases to trimming and J lost 2 bases; unmatched junction nucleotides: 4. For the CDR3, the DNA is TGTGCCAGTAGTATCCCGGGACAGGGGACCTACGAGCAGTACTTC. It specifies CASSIPGQGTYEQYF.

This chain connects TRBV5-1 to TRBJ1-5; a possible D gene is TRBD1 (6 bases). Germline V CDR1 and CDR2: SGHRS, YFSETQ. This CDR3 contains 17 residues. V was shortened by 0 bases and J by 2 bases, with 15 bases between the two germline ends. The CDR3 region is CASSLGGRGRGNQPQHF. CDR3 sequence (DNA): TGCGCCAGCAGCTTGGGCGGGCGGGGGCGCGGCAATCAGCCCCAGCATTTT.

This clonotype showed up just a few times. The chain carries TRBV15 and TRBJ2-7, with 10 bases identical to TRBD1. CDR1 and CDR2 from the germline V gene are LNHNV and YYDKDF (reference sequence). Losses at the gene ends were 1 base for V and 2 bases for J; bases not matched to a gene: 8. This CDR3 region has 17 residues. The chain's CDR3 is CATSRGRGTGETYEQYF. As DNA, the CDR3 is TGTGCCACCAGCAGAGGTAGAGGGACAGGGGAAACCTACGAGCAGTACTTC.

This clonotype was detected many times. The chain carries TRBV7-6 and TRBJ1-2, with D unclear. Trimming took 5 bases from V and 8 from J, leaving 12 bases between them. CDR1 SGHVS and CDR2 FNYEAQ come from the germline V gene. This CDR3 is built from 12 residues. The CDR3 spells CASSPWVDGYTF. CDR3 DNA sequence: TGTGCCAGCAGCCCCTGGGTCGACGGCTACACCTTC.

At least ten counts were recorded for this clonotype. V gene TRBV28 combines with J gene TRBJ2-1; TRBD2 is a possible D gene (6 bases). Trimming removed 6 bases from V and 3 bases from J, with 15 bases in between. Germline values: CDR1 MDHEN, CDR2 SYDVKM. This CDR3 has 15 residues. The CDR3 spells CASSPRGGSYNEQFF. CDR3 nucleotides: TGTGCCAGCAGCCCTCGGGGAGGAAGCTACAATGAGCAGTTCTTC.

This clonotype was observed a few times. The CDR3, as DNA: TGTGCCAGCAGCATACGACAGGGGGCACACAATGAGCAGTTCTTC. Translation: CASSIRQGAHNEQFF. The chain employs TRBV7-9 and TRBJ2-1; 10 bases align to TRBD1. Germline CDR1 SEHNR, CDR2 FQNEAQ (reference sequence). There are 15 residues in the CDR3. V lost 5 bases to trimming and J lost 5 bases; unmatched junction nucleotides: 6. The full variable domain, with the rest looked up from reference TRBV7-9 and TRBJ2-1, is DTGVSQNPRHKITKRGQNVTFRCDPISEHNRLYWYRQTLGQGPEFLTYFQNEAQLEKSRLLSDRFSAERPKGSFSTLEIQRTEQGDSAMYLCASSIRQGAHNEQFFGPGTRLTVL.

This clonotype was counted many times. This chain connects TRBV7-3 to TRBJ2-7; 8 positions agree with TRBD1. CDR1 is SGHTA, CDR2 FQGTGA, per germline. Trimming at V came to 5 bases and at J to 1 base, leaving 7 bases not matched to a gene. There are 15 residues in the CDR3. For the CDR3, the DNA is TGTGCCAGCAGCCAGACAGGGGAAGGTTCCTACGAGCAGTACTTC. It is translated as CASSQTGEGSYEQYF.